The rows below give T cell receptor beta chains drawn from one sample of a study of shared clonotypes between healthy human individuals. Some clones are missing from TCRdb's copy, which holds only in-frame ones; the method was immunoSEQ multiplex PCR. The sample yields over 100,000 clones, 68% seen once. Sequences were obtained from memory CD8+ T cells sorted from blood. All receptors derive from a woman in her 30s in good health. The CDR3 runs from the conserved cysteine through the conserved F or W. A D gene is named only where the DNA matches it firmly. The size of a clone is reported for some rows only, either as once, few or many, or as a class for expanded clones.

clone_size | j_call | d_call | v_call | cdr3_length | cdr3_aa | cdr3_nt
- | TRBJ2-1 | - | TRBV7-6 | 15 | CASSFDSYLNNEQFF | TGTGCCAGCAGCTTCGACAGCTACTTGAACAATGAGCAGTTCTTC
- | TRBJ2-1 | TRBD1 | TRBV5-8 | 15 | CASSSGTGSYNEQFF | TGTGCCAGCAGCTCCGGGACAGGGAGCTACAATGAGCAGTTCTTC
- | TRBJ2-7 | TRBD1 | TRBV4-1 | 17 | CASSQGVGQGAWYEQYF | TGCGCCAGCAGCCAAGGCGTAGGACAGGGGGCTTGGTACGAGCAGTACTTC
- | TRBJ2-7 | TRBD2 | TRBV7-9 | 16 | CASSQDGTSGSYEQYF | TGTGCCAGCAGCCAAGATGGGACTAGCGGCTCCTACGAGCAGTACTTC
- | TRBJ2-1 | TRBD2 | TRBV5-4 | 14 | CASSLGLAGDEQFF | TGTGCCAGCAGCTTGGGACTAGCGGGAGATGAGCAGTTCTTC
- | TRBJ2-2 | - | TRBV13 | 14 | CASSLIHRTGELFF | TGTGCCAGCAGCCTAATTCACCGGACCGGGGAGCTGTTTTTT
once | TRBJ2-5 | TRBD2 | TRBV4-2 | 15 | CASSPETSGSETQYF | TGTGCCAGCAGCCCCGAGACTAGCGGGAGTGAGACCCAGTACTTC
- | TRBJ2-7 | - | TRBV29-1 | 15 | CSVEEEGTGRREQYF | TGCAGCGTTGAAGAGGAGGGTACGGGGAGGCGCGAGCAGTACTTC
- | TRBJ2-7 | - | TRBV28 | 14 | CASSPLRGEVEQYF | TGTGCCAGCAGCCCATTAAGAGGTGAAGTCGAGCAGTACTTC
- | TRBJ2-3 | - | TRBV25-1 | 14 | CASSGIGEWDTQYF | TGTGCCAGCAGCGGGATCGGGGAGTGGGATACGCAGTATTTT
- | TRBJ2-7 | TRBD1 | TRBV30 | 14 | CAWTPGQGSYEQYF | TGTGCCTGGACCCCGGGACAGGGCTCCTACGAGCAGTACTTC
- | TRBJ2-7 | - | TRBV7-3 | 17 | CASSLRAPGAGAYEQYF | TGTGCCAGCAGCTTAAGAGCCCCGGGTGCCGGTGCCTACGAGCAGTACTTC
- | TRBJ1-5 | TRBD1 | TRBV2 | 14 | CASSRTGGNQPQHF | TGTGCCAGCAGTAGGACAGGGGGCAATCAGCCCCAGCATTTT
few | TRBJ1-1 | - | TRBV5-8 | 16 | CASSLQSGLRTTEAFF | TGTGCCAGCAGCCTCCAATCTGGGCTCCGCACCACTGAAGCTTTCTTT
- | TRBJ2-7 | - | TRBV28 | 13 | CASRVAGSHEQYF | TGTGCCAGCAGGGTGGCGGGATCCCACGAGCAGTACTTC
- | TRBJ2-7 | TRBD1 | TRBV6-1 | 15 | CASSTGTGASYEQYF | TGTGCCAGCAGTACGGGGACAGGGGCCTCCTACGAGCAGTACTTC
- | TRBJ1-3 | - | TRBV11-2 | 15 | CASSRGQRQGNTIYF | TGTGCCAGCAGCCGTGGACAGAGACAAGGAAACACCATATATTTT
once | TRBJ2-2 | - | TRBV27 | 12 | CASSLFPGELFF | TGTGCCAGCAGTTTATTTCCCGGGGAGCTGTTTTTT
- | TRBJ1-1 | - | TRBV5-7 | 13 | CASSLTSNTEAFF | TGTGCCAGCAGCTTAACATCGAACACTGAAGCTTTCTTT
- | TRBJ2-7 | TRBD1 | TRBV9 | 14 | CASSVGTGVNEQYF | TGTGCCAGCAGCGTAGGGACAGGGGTGAACGAGCAGTACTTC
many | TRBJ2-7 | TRBD1 | TRBV2 | 14 | CASKGTVGNYEQYF | TGTGCCAGCAAAGGGACAGTGGGAAACTACGAGCAGTACTTC
once | TRBJ2-4 | - | TRBV10-2 | 15 | CASSFSGLAKNIQYF | TGCGCCAGCAGCTTTAGCGGACTAGCCAAAAACATTCAGTACTTC
many | TRBJ1-2 | TRBD1 | TRBV2 | 16 | CASRDTGTVNYYGYTF | TGTGCCAGCAGAGATACCGGGACAGTAAACTACTATGGCTACACCTTC
- | TRBJ2-1 | - | TRBV5-1 | 14 | CASSFWDANNEQFF | TGCGCCAGCAGCTTTTGGGACGCGAACAATGAGCAGTTCTTC
few | TRBJ1-1 | - | TRBV27 | 15 | CASSSFPLISPEAFF | TGTGCCAGCAGTTCGTTTCCCCTTATCTCCCCTGAAGCTTTCTTT
- | TRBJ2-5 | - | TRBV19 | 13 | CASSPGLGKTQYF | TGTGCCAGTAGCCCCGGGCTGGGGAAGACCCAGTACTTC
- | TRBJ2-1 | - | TRBV18 | 12 | CASSPPATQQFF | TGTGCCAGCTCACCACCGGCGACGCAGCAGTTCTTC
- | TRBJ1-1 | - | TRBV30 | 14 | CAWSATRLNTEAFF | TGTGCCTGGAGCGCAACCCGATTGAACACTGAAGCTTTCTTT
few | TRBJ2-1 | - | TRBV4-1 | 13 | CASSHGVEGEQFF | TGCGCCAGCAGCCACGGGGTAGAAGGTGAGCAGTTCTTC
few | TRBJ2-7 | TRBD2 | TRBV25-1 | 15 | CASTGTSGTTYEQYF | TGTGCCAGCACCGGGACTAGCGGGACCACCTACGAGCAGTACTTC
- | TRBJ2-5 | TRBD2 | TRBV5-1 | 15 | CASTVTGGFQETQYF | TGCGCCAGCACCGTAACGGGGGGTTTCCAAGAGACCCAGTACTTC
few | TRBJ2-7 | - | TRBV11-2 | 13 | CASSYRTDPEQYF | TGTGCCAGCAGCTATAGGACGGATCCCGAGCAGTACTTC
- | TRBJ2-7 | TRBD2 | TRBV19 | 15 | CASSIAVAGAYEQYF | TGTGCCAGTAGTATAGCAGTAGCGGGGGCCTACGAGCAGTACTTC
- | TRBJ2-3 | - | TRBV7-2 | 17 | CASSLSRQSSGTDTQYF | TGTGCCAGCAGCTTATCGCGACAGTCTAGCGGCACAGATACGCAGTATTTT
- | TRBJ2-3 | - | TRBV9 | 14 | CASSVAGAADTQYF | TGTGCCAGCAGCGTAGCGGGAGCGGCAGATACGCAGTATTTT
- | TRBJ2-6 | - | TRBV6-4 | 17 | CASSEVGGGSGANVLTF | TGTGCCAGCAGTGAAGTCGGGGGCGGCTCTGGGGCCAACGTCCTGACTTTC
- | TRBJ2-1 | - | TRBV19 | 16 | CASTDPTTESYNEQFF | TGTGCCAGTACCGACCCAACAACTGAATCCTACAATGAGCAGTTCTTC
many | TRBJ2-2 | TRBD1 | TRBV25-1 | 15 | CASSDDRGGTGELFF | TGTGCCAGCAGCGATGACAGGGGTGGGACCGGGGAGCTGTTTTTT
- | TRBJ1-1 | - | TRBV6-7 | 15 | CASSRKGRPNTEAFF | TGTGCCAGCAGCCGGAAGGGACGTCCAAACACTGAAGCTTTCTTT
- | TRBJ2-7 | - | TRBV15 | 14 | CATSRDQESYEQYF | TGTGCCACCAGCAGAGATCAAGAAAGCTACGAGCAGTACTTC
- | TRBJ2-3 | - | TRBV6-5 | 14 | CASSEGGSTDTQYF | TGTGCCAGCAGTGAGGGGGGGTCCACAGATACGCAGTATTTT
- | TRBJ2-7 | TRBD2 | TRBV4-1 | 17 | CASSLVRRTSGSYEQYF | TGCGCCAGCAGCCTAGTTAGAAGGACTAGCGGGAGTTACGAGCAGTACTTC